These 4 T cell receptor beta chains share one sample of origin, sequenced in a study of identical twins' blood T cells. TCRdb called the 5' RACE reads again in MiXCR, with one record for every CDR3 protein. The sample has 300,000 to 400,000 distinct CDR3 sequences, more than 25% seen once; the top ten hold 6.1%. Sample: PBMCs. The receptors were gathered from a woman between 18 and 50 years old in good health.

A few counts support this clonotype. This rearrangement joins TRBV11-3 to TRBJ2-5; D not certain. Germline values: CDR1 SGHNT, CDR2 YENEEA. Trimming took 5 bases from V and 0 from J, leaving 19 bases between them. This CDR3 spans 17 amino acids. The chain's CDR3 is CASSPGAVERHQETQYF. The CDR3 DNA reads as TGTGCCAGCAGCCCAGGCGCAGTTGAGAGGCACCAAGAGACCCAGTACTTC.

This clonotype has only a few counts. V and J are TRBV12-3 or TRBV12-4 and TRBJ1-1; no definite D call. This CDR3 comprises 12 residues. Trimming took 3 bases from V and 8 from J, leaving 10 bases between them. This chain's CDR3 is CASSFLTGEAFF. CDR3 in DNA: TGTGCCAGCAGTTTCTTGACTGGGGAAGCTTTCTTT.

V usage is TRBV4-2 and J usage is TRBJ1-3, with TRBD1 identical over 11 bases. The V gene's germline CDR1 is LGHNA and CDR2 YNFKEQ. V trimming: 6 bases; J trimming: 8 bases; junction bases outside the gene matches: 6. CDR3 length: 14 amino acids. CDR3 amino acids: CASRPGTGGDTIYF. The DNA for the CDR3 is TGTGCCAGCAGACCAGGGACAGGGGGAGACACCATATATTTT.

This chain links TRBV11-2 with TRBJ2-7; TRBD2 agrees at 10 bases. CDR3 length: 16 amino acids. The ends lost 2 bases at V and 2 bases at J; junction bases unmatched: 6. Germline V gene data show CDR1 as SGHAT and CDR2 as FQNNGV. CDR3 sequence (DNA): TGTGCCAGCAGCTTACGGACTAGCGGCTCCACCTACGAGCAGTACTTC. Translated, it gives CASSLRTSGSTYEQYF.